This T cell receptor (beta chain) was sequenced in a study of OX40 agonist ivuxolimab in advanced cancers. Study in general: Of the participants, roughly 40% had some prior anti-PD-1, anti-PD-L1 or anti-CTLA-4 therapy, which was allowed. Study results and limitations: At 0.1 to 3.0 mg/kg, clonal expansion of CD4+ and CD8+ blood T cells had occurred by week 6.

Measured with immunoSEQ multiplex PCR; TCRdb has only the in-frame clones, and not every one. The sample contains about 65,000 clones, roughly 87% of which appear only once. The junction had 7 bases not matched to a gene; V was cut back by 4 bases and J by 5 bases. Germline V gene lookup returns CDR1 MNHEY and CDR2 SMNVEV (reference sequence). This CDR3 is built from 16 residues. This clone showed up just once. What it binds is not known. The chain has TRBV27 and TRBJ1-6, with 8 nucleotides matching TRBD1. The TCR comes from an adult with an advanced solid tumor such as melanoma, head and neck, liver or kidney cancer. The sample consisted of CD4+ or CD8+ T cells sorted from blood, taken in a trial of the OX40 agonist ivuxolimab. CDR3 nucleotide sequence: TGTGCCAGCAGTTACAGGGGGGGAGCGCATAATTCACCCCTCCACTTT. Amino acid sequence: CASSYRGGAHNSPLHF.